The 22 T cell receptor beta chains below all came from one sample that was sequenced in a study of shared clonotypes between healthy human individuals. The protocol was immunoSEQ multiplex PCR, while the TCRdb copy is restricted to in-frame clones and leaves out a portion. This sample carries roughly 2.2 million clones, more than 80% of them seen once, and the ten largest clones take about 0.37%. Specimen: naive CD4+ T cells from PBMCs. Subset noted: CD45RA+ positively selected. Receptor source: a man aged 18 to 35 in good health. Some clones in this sample may be carry-over from other donors' samples.

V gene TRBV19 combines with J gene TRBJ2-5; D perhaps matches TRBD2 (6 bases). V was shortened by 1 base and J by 3 bases, with 12 bases between the two germline ends. Germline values: CDR1 LNHDA, CDR2 SQIVND (reference sequence). The CDR3 is made up of 15 amino acids. CDR3 DNA sequence: TGTGCCAGTAGTATAGGGGCAGCGGGCGAAGAGACCCAGTACTTC. Protein sequence: CASSIGAAGEETQYF.

The CDR3 loop is CASRSGTSLYEQYF. CDR3 DNA sequence: TGTGCCAGCAGGTCCGGGACTAGCCTATACGAGCAGTACTTC. V gene TRBV7-2 combines with J gene TRBJ2-7, with 9 positions matching TRBD2. Germline values: CDR1 SGHTA, CDR2 FQGNSA. After removal of 6 bases from V and 4 bases from J, the junction contained 7 bases not matched to a gene. The length of the CDR3 is 14 residues.

This CDR3 is CASLGGSGTEAFF. CDR3 nucleotide sequence: TGTGCCAGCCTGGGGGGGAGTGGGACTGAAGCTTTCTTT. This sequence joins TRBV18 and TRBJ1-1; a possible D gene is TRBD1 (5 bases). The length of the CDR3 is 13 residues. CDR1 and CDR2 (germline): KGHSH, LQKENI. Trimming shortened V by 8 bases and J by 5 bases, and 15 bases separated the two germline ends.

CDR3 nucleotide sequence: TGTGCCAGCAGTGTTACAGGGGGCAGCGAGCAGTACTTC. It translates to CASSVTGGSEQYF. The chain is built from TRBV6-5 and TRBJ2-7; 9 nucleotides line up with TRBD1. The CDR3 has 13 amino acids. Germline assignment: CDR1 MNHEY and CDR2 SVGAGI. The V segment lost 5 bases and the J segment 6 bases; nucleotides outside the gene matches: 5.

This chain links TRBV11-3 with TRBJ2-7, with 11 bases fitting TRBD2. The CDR3 is made up of 16 amino acids. With 5 bases clipped from V and 4 bases from J, the junction kept 10 bases outside the gene matches. Germline CDR1 SGHNT, CDR2 YENEEA. As DNA, the CDR3 is TGTGCCAGCAGCCCTAGGGGACTAGCGGATCTATACGAGCAGTACTTC. It yields the protein CASSPRGLADLYEQYF.

The CDR3 region is CASRNTGLYEQYF. The CDR3 coding sequence is TGTGCCAGCAGAAATACAGGGCTCTACGAGCAGTACTTC. V usage is TRBV6-1 and J usage is TRBJ2-7; tentative D call: TRBD1 (6 bases). Germline V gives CDR1 MNHNS, CDR2 SASEGT. The ends were cut back, 6 bases at V and 3 bases at J, with 12 bases in the middle. The CDR3 loop spans 13 amino acids.

V gene TRBV30 combines with J gene TRBJ1-3; perhaps TRBD1 as D (5 bases). CDR1 and CDR2 (germline): GTSNPN, SVGIG (reference sequence). The CDR3 extends over 13 amino acids. V shed 6 bases and J shed 0 bases, with 9 bases lying between them. Written as DNA, the CDR3 is TGTGCCTGCGGACACAACTCTGGAAACACCATATATTTT. Residues: CACGHNSGNTIYF.

This chain connects TRBV11-3 to TRBJ1-1, with 7 bases identical to TRBD1. CDR3 length: 17 residues. Trimming cost V 5 bases and J 5 bases; bases outside gene matches: 17. Germline assignment: CDR1 SGHNT and CDR2 YENEEA. The CDR3 DNA reads as TGTGCCAGCAGCGGCGGTGTGTCAGGGGGACGAGTTACTGAAGCTTTCTTT. It is translated as CASSGGVSGGRVTEAFF.

CDR3 nucleotides: TGTGCCAGTAGTATAGATCCTAGTAGGAGCACTCAGTACTTC. Residues: CASSIDPSRSTQYF. This chain links TRBV19 with TRBJ2-7; no clear D. This CDR3 is 14 amino acids long. CDR1 is LNHDA, CDR2 SQIVND, per germline (reference sequence). With 0 bases removed from V and 10 bases from J, the gap between germline ends came to 16 bases.

The V gene is TRBV7-2, the J gene TRBJ2-3; D unresolved. CDR1 SGHTA and CDR2 FQGNSA come from the germline V gene. CDR3 length equals 15 residues. The V gene lost 1 base and the J gene lost 7 bases, with 15 bases spanning the gap. As DNA, the CDR3 is TGTGCCAGCAGCTTAGGGGTCAACCGGGCGAATACGCAGTATTTT. Translated, it gives CASSLGVNRANTQYF.

This chain joins TRBV2 and TRBJ1-4; tentatively, D is TRBD1 (5 bases). The V and J ends lost 6 bases and 2 bases respectively, with 16 bases between them. Germline V gives CDR1 SNHLY, CDR2 FYNNEI. The CDR3 is 16 residues long. The CDR3 sequence: CASSADMGRTNEKLFF. The CDR3 nucleotides read TGTGCCAGCAGCGCCGACATGGGGCGGACTAATGAAAAACTGTTTTTT.

This CDR3 reads CASSLAVGGETNYGYTF. CDR3 coding DNA: TGCGCCAGCAGCTTGGCCGTGGGGGGTGAGACTAACTATGGCTACACCTTC. The chain links TRBV5-1 to TRBJ1-2; D might be TRBD1 (5 bases). The CDR3 length is 17 residues. In germline, CDR1 is SGHRS, CDR2 YFSETQ. The V and J ends lost 0 bases and 0 bases respectively, with 15 bases between them.

This clone was seen only once. V usage is TRBV5-1 and J usage is TRBJ2-5; D is possibly TRBD2 (5 bases). The germline V gene encodes CDR1 SGHRS and CDR2 YFSETQ. CDR3 length equals 15 residues. The ends were cut back, 0 bases at V and 2 bases at J, with 11 bases in the middle. CDR3 nucleotide sequence: TGCGCCAGCAGCTTGGGCGCCGGGGATCAAGAGACCCAGTACTTC. Translated: CASSLGAGDQETQYF.

This clone was observed a handful of times. This chain connects TRBV7-6 to TRBJ1-1, with a tentative D call TRBD1 (5 bases). The V end was cut by 4 bases, the J end by 1 base, with 10 bases between. Germline lookup yields CDR1 SGHVS and CDR2 FNYEAQ. The CDR3 runs 14 residues. Written as DNA, the CDR3 is TGTGCCAGCAGCTCATCCGACAGGAACACTGAAGCTTTCTTT. Its protein product is CASSSSDRNTEAFF.

This clone has more than one count but fewer than ten. The rearrangement joins TRBV4-2 to TRBJ1-1; TRBD1 is a possible D gene (6 bases). V shed 4 bases and J shed 5 bases, with 17 bases lying between them. The germline V gene has CDR1 LGHNA and CDR2 YNFKEQ. CDR3 size: 15 residues. DNA of the CDR3: TGTGCCAGCAGCCCCGTGGGGAGGGGGGAAACTGAAGCTTTCTTT. As protein: CASSPVGRGETEAFF.

V usage is TRBV5-1 and J usage is TRBJ2-7; D is perhaps TRBD1 (5 bases). Trimming left V 6 bases short and J 3 bases short, with 13 bases between. This CDR3 comprises 13 residues. Germline V gene data show CDR1 as SGHRS and CDR2 as YFSETQ. The CDR3 loop reads CASTSVQGYEQYF. The CDR3 DNA follows: TGCGCCAGCACCTCCGTTCAGGGCTACGAGCAGTACTTC.

J is TRBJ2-1 and V is TRBV2, with D uncertain. CDR1 and CDR2 from the germline V gene are SNHLY and FYNNEI. The germline V and J ends were trimmed by 3 bases and 9 bases, with 9 bases remaining between them. This CDR3 is 12 amino acids long. The CDR3 DNA reads TGTGCCAGCAGTGACAACACCAGTGAGCAGTTCTTC. This sequence encodes CASSDNTSEQFF.

V is TRBV28 and J is TRBJ2-5, with 8 bases fitting TRBD2. This CDR3 is 15 amino acids long. The V segment lost 7 bases and the J segment 2 bases; nucleotides outside the gene matches: 9. The germline V gene has CDR1 MDHEN and CDR2 SYDVKM. Written as DNA, the CDR3 is TGTGCCAGCAATCGGGCGGGGGGCTGGCAAGAGACCCAGTACTTC. Translated: CASNRAGGWQETQYF. Full variable domain (outside the CDR3, taken from reference TRBV28 and TRBJ2-5): DVKVTQSSRYLVKRTGEKVFLECVQDMDHENMFWYRQDPGLGLRLIYFSYDVKMKEKGDIPEGYSVSREKKERFSLILESASTNQTSMYLCASNRAGGWQETQYFGPGTRLLVL.

The V and J genes are TRBV4-1 and TRBJ2-7; tentative D call: TRBD1 (6 bases). V was clipped by 4 bases and J by 2 bases, with 15 bases between them. The CDR3 spans 15 residues. The germline CDR1 and CDR2 sequences are MGHRA and YSYEKL. CDR3 nucleotides: TGCGCCAGCAGCCGGAAAGACAGGCCCGCCTACGAGCAGTACTTC. Translation: CASSRKDRPAYEQYF.

CDR3 in amino acids: CASGEGVHTQYF. DNA of the CDR3: TGTGCCAGCGGAGAGGGAGTACATACGCAGTATTTT. V usage is TRBV28 and J usage is TRBJ2-3, with D possibly matching TRBD2 (5 bases). The CDR3 runs 12 residues. CDR1 is MDHEN and CDR2 is SYDVKM in the germline V gene. The V end lost 8 bases, the J end lost 7 bases, and 13 bases lay between the germline ends.

This clone was observed a single time. The genes are TRBV7-6 and TRBJ2-5, with D perhaps matching TRBD1 (5 bases). V was shortened by 3 bases and J by 3 bases, with 8 bases between the two germline ends. The CDR3 has 13 amino acids. Germline V gene sequence: CDR1 SGHVS, CDR2 FNYEAQ. CDR3 nucleotide sequence: TGTGCCAGCAGCTTCTCAGGGAAAGAGACCCAGTACTTC. This encodes CASSFSGKETQYF. The entire variable domain, with the rest obtained from reference TRBV7-6 and TRBJ2-5, is as follows: GAGVSQSPRYKVTKRGQDVALRCDPISGHVSLYWYRQALGQGPEFLTYFNYEAQQDKSGLPNDRFSAERPEGSISTLTIQRTEQRDSAMYRCASSFSGKETQYFGPGTRLLVL.

The J gene is TRBJ2-7, the V gene TRBV28, with 12 positions matching TRBD1. This CDR3 region has 16 residues. Trimming took 8 bases from V and 4 from J; bases not matched to a gene: 12. The V gene's germline CDR1 is MDHEN and CDR2 SYDVKM. CDR3 sequence reads: CASFSSGQGAIYEQYF. The CDR3 region has the DNA TGTGCCAGCTTCTCCTCGGGACAGGGGGCGATTTACGAGCAGTACTTC.